Below, 26 T cell receptor beta chains from the same sample are listed, as sequenced in a study of blood T cells in healthy people across ages. Sample-barcoded 5' priming and a J-beta primer mix drove a second PCR of roughly 6 to 12 cycles. From the 5' RACE reads, TCRdb called clonotypes with MiXCR, one entry per CDR3 protein. The top ten hold roughly 24% of the sample, which has some 1,800,000 distinct CDR3 sequences, around 40% seen once. The source material was blood. These receptors came from a human donor in good health.

The rearrangement links TRBV4-3 to TRBJ2-1; a weak D match, TRBD2 (5 bases). CDR1 and CDR2 from the germline V gene are LGHNA and YSLEER. The ends were cut back, 5 bases at V and 1 base at J, with 12 bases in the middle. The CDR3 is made up of 15 amino acids. In nucleotides, the CDR3 is TGCGCCAGCAGCGGCACTAGACTTTCCTACAATGAGCAGTTCTTC. Protein product: CASSGTRLSYNEQFF.

This clonotype was counted between two and nine times. The chain has TRBV7-2 and TRBJ2-5; D is perhaps TRBD1 (5 bases). The CDR3 sequence is 14 residues long. Germline values: CDR1 SGHTA, CDR2 FQGNSA. V gave up 4 bases and J gave up 2 bases, with 11 bases separating them. As DNA, the CDR3 is TGTGCCAGCAGCTCCCTGACAGAGCAAGAGACCCAGTACTTC. Encoded protein: CASSSLTEQETQYF.

V usage is TRBV7-2 and J usage is TRBJ1-6; TRBD1 is a possible D gene (5 bases). In germline, CDR1 is SGHTA, CDR2 FQGNSA. V lost 2 bases and J lost 9, with 14 bases in between. This CDR3 region has 15 residues. In DNA form, the CDR3 reads TGTGCCAGCAGCTTACAGGGATTATTGGGTTCACCCCTCCACTTT. This codes for CASSLQGLLGSPLHF.

This clonotype has more than one count but fewer than ten. The genes are TRBV7-6 and TRBJ1-2; 9 bases align to TRBD1. The CDR3 totals 15 residues. V trimming: 6 bases; J trimming: 6 bases; junction bases outside the gene matches: 11. Germline CDR1 and CDR2: SGHVS and FNYEAQ. CDR3 sequence: CASSFGTGSLDGYTF. DNA for the CDR3: TGTGCCAGCAGTTTTGGGACAGGGAGTTTGGATGGCTACACCTTC.

This chain links TRBV20-1 with TRBJ2-1; 9 nucleotides align to TRBD1. The CDR3 is made up of 13 amino acids. CDR1 DFQATT and CDR2 SNEGSKA come from the germline V gene (reference sequence). V gave up 6 bases and J gave up 7 bases; unmatched junction bases: 7. DNA of the CDR3: TGCAGTGCCGAAGGGACAGGGAGGAATGAGCAGTTCTTC. It specifies CSAEGTGRNEQFF.

On this clonotype: This may come from a read error, since a much larger clone is one base off. V is TRBV7-2 and J is TRBJ2-1; no clear D gene. This CDR3 region has 14 residues. Germline loops: CDR1 SGHTA, CDR2 FQGNSA. Here the CDR3 DNA reads TGTGCCTGCAGCTTAGGCCCCGATTACAATGAGCAGTTCTTC. This codes for CACSLGPDYNEQFF.

This clonotype was detected only a few times. The V call is TRBV18, the J call TRBJ1-2; 7 bases map to TRBD1. V was pared by 6 bases and J by 4 bases, with 14 bases of the junction left unmatched. CDR1 and CDR2 from the germline V gene are KGHSH and LQKENI. The CDR3 has 16 residues. CDR3 sequence reads: CASSPGTASNFYGYTF. In DNA form, the CDR3 reads TGTGCCAGCTCCCCTGGGACAGCTTCAAACTTCTATGGCTACACCTTC.

J is TRBJ2-5 and V is TRBV20-1, with TRBD1 as a possible D gene (5 bases). V was pared by 6 bases and J by 0 bases, with 17 bases between. Germline V gene sequence: CDR1 DFQATT, CDR2 SNEGSKA (reference sequence). The CDR3 length is 15 residues. The CDR3 protein is CSAAPAGWYQETQYF. In DNA form, the CDR3 reads TGCAGTGCGGCCCCGGCAGGGTGGTACCAAGAGACCCAGTACTTC.

The rearrangement joins TRBV28 to TRBJ2-1; TRBD2 aligns across 9 bases. The CDR3 is 16 residues long. Germline CDR1 reads MDHEN; CDR2 reads SYDVKM. The junction had 16 bases not matched to a gene; V was cut back by 7 bases and J by 9 bases. CDR3 coding DNA: TGTGCCAGCACCCGGGGGGGTAGCGGGGGAAGTAGTGAGCAGTTCTTC. As protein: CASTRGGSGGSSEQFF.

This clonotype was recorded a few times. The chain has TRBV10-2 and TRBJ1-2; no clear D gene. Trimming cost V 0 bases and J 6 bases, with 17 bases left between them. Germline V gene data show CDR1 as WSHSY and CDR2 as SAAADI. This CDR3 comprises 16 residues. The CDR3 DNA reads TGCGCCAGCAGTGAGTCTCGGTTATGGGCAGCTAATGGCTACACCTTC. Residues: CASSESRLWAANGYTF.

The chain recombines TRBV6-2 or TRBV6-3 with TRBJ1-2; TRBD1 might be the D (6 bases). V lost 5 bases and J 8 bases, leaving 15 bases between the germline ends. Germline V gene lookup returns CDR1 MNHEY and CDR2 SVGEGT. The CDR3 runs to 13 residues. The CDR3, as DNA: TGTGCCAGCAGTCGACGGACAGAGGGCGGCTACACCTTC. This encodes CASSRRTEGGYTF.

The chain combines TRBV20-1 with TRBJ1-1, with a tentative D call TRBD1 (5 bases). CDR1 is DFQATT, CDR2 SNEGSKA, per germline (reference sequence). Deletions cut 0 bases from V and 5 bases from J, with 10 bases between. The CDR3 covers 13 residues. CDR3 sequence reads: CSARDGAETEAFF. As DNA, the CDR3 is TGCAGTGCTAGAGACGGGGCTGAGACTGAAGCTTTCTTT.

V gene TRBV12-3 or TRBV12-4 combines with J gene TRBJ1-2; D remains ambiguous. Trimming took off 5 bases at V and 6 bases at J, with 10 bases between the two ends. The CDR3 spans 12 residues. DNA for the CDR3: TGTGCCAGCAGTGGTGGTTTCCATGGCTACACCTTC. Amino acids: CASSGGFHGYTF.

There are a few counts of this clonotype. The V gene is TRBV7-2, the J gene TRBJ1-5, with D possibly being TRBD1 (5 bases). Germline CDR1 and CDR2: SGHTA and FQGNSA. The CDR3 is 17 amino acids. The germline V and J ends were trimmed by 5 bases and 2 bases, with 19 bases remaining between them. CDR3 in DNA: TGTGCCAGCAGCATCTCCGGGGGTGGGTCGGGCAATCAGCCCCAGCATTTT. Its translation is CASSISGGGSGNQPQHF.

This clonotype has just a few counts. The V call is TRBV11-2, the J call TRBJ2-3, with D possibly being TRBD2 (6 bases). V lost 6 bases to trimming and J lost 4 bases, with 20 bases between them. The germline CDR1 and CDR2 sequences are SGHAT and FQNNGV. The CDR3 covers 16 residues. The CDR3 DNA is TGTGCCAGCAGTTTTATGGCGGGGAAGAGGGCAGATACGCAGTATTTT. It is translated as CASSFMAGKRADTQYF.

CDR3 DNA: TGTGCCAGCAGCCGACGGACAGGGGGATACCACGAGCAGTACTTC. It yields the protein CASSRRTGGYHEQYF. The V gene is TRBV6-5, the J gene TRBJ2-5; TRBD1 aligns across 10 bases. The J call is uncertain, as TRBJ2-7 better fits the DNA end. This CDR3 is built from 15 residues. Germline V gives CDR1 MNHEY, CDR2 SVGAGI.

This clonotype was found a few times. The chain is built from TRBV7-2 and TRBJ2-5; 9 positions match TRBD2. V was clipped by 6 bases and J by 1 base; unmatched bases: 12. The CDR3 contains 17 residues. Looked up from germline, CDR1 is SGHTA and CDR2 is FQGNSA. The CDR3 spells CASRTPIAGAFQETQYF. In nucleotides, the CDR3 is TGTGCCAGCAGGACACCCATAGCGGGGGCGTTCCAAGAGACCCAGTACTTC.

The rearrangement links TRBV6-1 to TRBJ2-4; D is unresolved. The last part of the DNA fits TRBJ2-7 better; the J call may be wrong. Germline V lookup: CDR1 MNHNS, CDR2 SASEGT. This CDR3 comprises 12 residues. As DNA, the CDR3 is TGTGCCAGCAGTGAGATGCCGTACGAGCAGTACTTC. This gives the protein CASSEMPYEQYF.

The genes are TRBV5-5 and TRBJ2-1, with a possible D match to TRBD2 (6 bases). V was cut by 5 bases and J by 12 bases, with 27 bases left in between. The CDR3 covers 16 residues. Germline-derived CDR1 and CDR2 are SGHKS and YYEKEE (reference sequence). CDR3 nucleotide sequence: TGTGCCAGCAGTTTCGGGGTTGGGGGGATTCAGAGCCGGCAGTTCTTC. Translated: CASSFGVGGIQSRQFF. The full variable domain, its missing parts supplied by reference TRBV5-5 and TRBJ2-1, is DAGVTQSPTHLIKTRGQQVTLRCSPISGHKSVSWYQQVLGQGPQFIFQYYEKEERGRGNFPDRFSARQFPNYSSELNVNALLLGDSALYLCASSFGVGGIQSRQFFGPGTRLTVL.

This clonotype was seen a few times. This rearrangement joins TRBV7-9 to TRBJ2-4; a possible D gene is TRBD2 (6 bases). V shed 1 base and J shed 14 bases, with 21 bases lying between them. Per the germline V gene, CDR1 is SEHNR and CDR2 is FQNEAQ (reference sequence). CDR3 length equals 15 residues. In DNA, the CDR3 is TGTGCCAGCAGCTTAGTGGGAGGAAGGCAGGGTGGGAAGTACTTC. Its translation is CASSLVGGRQGGKYF. Variable domain in full (rest from reference TRBV7-9 and TRBJ2-4): DTGVSQNPRHKITKRGQNVTFRCDPISEHNRLYWYRQTLGQGPEFLTYFQNEAQLEKSRLLSDRFSAERPKGSFSTLEIQRTEQGDSAMYLCASSLVGGRQGGKYFGAGTRLSVL.

A few counts support this clonotype. The chain employs TRBV20-1 and TRBJ1-2; tentatively, D is TRBD1 (5 bases). Trimming shortened V by 6 bases and J by 7 bases, and 21 bases separated the two germline ends. The V gene's germline CDR1 is DFQATT and CDR2 SNEGSKA (reference sequence). This CDR3 is built from 14 residues. This chain's CDR3 is CSATRQGGLRGYTF. CDR3 coding DNA: TGCAGTGCCACCCGGCAGGGAGGTCTTCGTGGCTACACCTTC.

The chain uses TRBV11-3 and TRBJ2-2; D is ambiguous. This CDR3 has 12 amino acids. Trimming left V 5 bases short and J 3 bases short, with 4 bases between. Germline V CDR1 and CDR2: SGHNT, YENEEA. In DNA, the CDR3 is TGTGCCAGCAGCACCCACACCGGGGAGCTGTTTTTT. It translates to CASSTHTGELFF.

This chain joins TRBV11-2 and TRBJ2-5; D remains unclear. In germline, CDR1 is SGHAT, CDR2 FQNNGV. The CDR3 length is 12 residues. The V end lost 0 bases, the J end lost 13 bases, and 12 bases lay between the germline ends. CDR3 loop: CASSLEDLERYF. For the CDR3, the DNA is TGTGCCAGCAGCTTAGAGGACCTCGAGCGGTACTTC.

This clonotype was counted a single time. The chain is built from TRBV12-1 and TRBJ1-5; the table names TRBD1, a call not compared with the DNA. TRBV12-1 is an annotated pseudogene. This CDR3 spans 16 amino acids. In DNA form, the CDR3 reads TGTGCCAGCAGGTCCCTCCGGGACGGGGTTTGTTATCCCCAGCATTTT. Amino acid sequence: CASRSLRDGVCYPQHF.

This clonotype was counted only a few times. The genes are TRBV20-1 and TRBJ1-4, with 7 nucleotides matching TRBD1. The J segment lost 6 bases and the V segment lost 4 bases, leaving 5 bases of the junction unmatched. This CDR3 region has 13 residues. Germline V gene sequence: CDR1 DFQATT, CDR2 SNEGSKA (reference sequence). The CDR3 DNA reads TGCAGTGCTATCAGACAGGGCTATGAAAAACTGTTTTTT. The encoded protein is CSAIRQGYEKLFF.

The rearrangement uses TRBV7-2 and TRBJ2-1, with 8 bases aligning to TRBD2. Unmatched junction bases numbered 14, after V lost 3 bases and J lost 13 bases. CDR1 and CDR2 (germline): SGHTA, FQGNSA. There are 15 residues in the CDR3. CDR3 sequence (DNA): TGTGCCAGCAGCTTTAAAAGACTAGCGCAAGAGACCCAGTTCTTC. Its protein product is CASSFKRLAQETQFF.